These 21 T cell receptor beta chains share one sample of origin, sequenced in a study of blood T cell repertoires in COVID-19. Produced via immunoSEQ multiplex PCR; TCRdb's table is partial and in-frame only. Among 200,000 to 250,000 clones, roughly 86% were seen once, and the ten largest hold approximately 3%. The sequenced material came from peripheral blood. The receptors here all came from a man between 60 and 70 years old with acute or convalescent COVID-19.

V usage is TRBV7-9 and J usage is TRBJ2-1, with D possibly matching TRBD1 (5 bases). Trimming took off 0 bases at V and 10 bases at J, with 10 bases between the two ends. CDR1 SEHNR and CDR2 FQNEAQ come from the germline V gene (reference sequence). The CDR3 spans 13 residues. The chain's CDR3 is CASSLAVQGEQFF. CDR3 bases: TGTGCCAGCAGCTTAGCAGTTCAGGGCGAGCAGTTCTTC.

CDR3 sequence reads: CASITYNEKLFF. CDR3 in DNA: TGTGCCAGCATCACTTATAATGAAAAACTGTTTTTT. V and J are TRBV2 and TRBJ1-4; no firm D call. This CDR3 comprises 12 residues. Deletions cut 7 bases from V and 4 bases from J, with 7 bases between. CDR1 is SNHLY, CDR2 FYNNEI, per germline.

The chain joins TRBV2 to TRBJ1-2, with 7 bases fitting TRBD1. The V gene end was trimmed by 3 bases and the J gene end by 0 bases; junction bases not matched to a gene: 4. Germline assignment: CDR1 SNHLY and CDR2 FYNNEI. The CDR3 length is 15 residues. CDR3 DNA: TGTGCCAGCAGTGACCCCCAGGGGGCTAACTATGGCTACACCTTC. Translating it yields CASSDPQGANYGYTF. The full variable domain, its missing parts supplied by reference TRBV2 and TRBJ1-2, is EPEVTQTPSHQVTQMGQEVILRCVPISNHLYFYWYRQILGQKVEFLVSFYNNEISEKSEIFDDQFSVERPDGSNFTLKIRSTKLEDSAMYFCASSDPQGANYGYTFGSGTRLTVV.

The chain couples TRBV30 to TRBJ1-2, with 7 positions matching TRBD1. The V gene's germline CDR1 is GTSNPN and CDR2 SVGIG (reference sequence). The CDR3 totals 13 residues. The V segment lost 5 bases and the J segment 6 bases; nucleotides outside the gene matches: 9. The CDR3 loop is CAWRDRGKNGYTF. The CDR3 coding sequence is TGTGCCTGGCGGGACAGAGGGAAGAATGGCTACACCTTC.

The chain is built from TRBV5-1 and TRBJ2-3, with 9 bases fitting TRBD2. The CDR3 has 16 amino acids. Per the germline V gene, CDR1 is SGHRS and CDR2 is YFSETQ. The junction had 6 bases not matched to a gene; V was cut back by 0 bases and J by 4 bases. CDR3 region: CASSLGGTSRADTQYF. CDR3 DNA: TGCGCCAGCAGCTTGGGAGGGACTAGCCGGGCAGATACGCAGTATTTT.

This sequence joins TRBV29-1 and TRBJ1-2, with 10 bases matching TRBD1. Trimming cost V 8 bases and J 10 bases; bases outside gene matches: 10. The CDR3 loop spans 12 amino acids. Per germline, CDR1 SQVTM and CDR2 ANQGSEA. The DNA of the CDR3 is TGCAGCTCCGGGACAGGGGCGGCTGACTACACCTTC. It translates to CSSGTGAADYTF. Drawing the rest from reference TRBV29-1 and TRBJ1-2, the complete variable domain is SAVISQKPSRDICQRGTSLTIQCQVDSQVTMMFWYRQQPGQSLTLIATANQGSEATYESGFVIDKFPISRPNLTFSTLTVSNMSPEDSSIYLCSSGTGAADYTFGSGTRLTVV.

The V call is TRBV5-6, the J call TRBJ2-5; TRBD2 might be the D (7 bases). The CDR3 extends over 18 amino acids. CDR1 and CDR2 from the germline V gene are SGHDT and YYEEEE. The ends were cut back, 4 bases at V and 5 bases at J, with 27 bases in the middle. CDR3 region: CASSAARAPRAGAETQYF. The CDR3 nucleotides read TGTGCCAGCAGCGCTGCTAGAGCCCCCCGCGCGGGGGCCGAGACCCAGTACTTC.

This chain connects TRBV29-1 to TRBJ1-3, with 7 bases aligning to TRBD1. J was trimmed by 3 bases and V by 4 bases; bases with no gene match: 3. This CDR3 region has 13 residues. Germline V CDR1 and CDR2: SQVTM, ANQGSEA. CDR3 in amino acids: CSVGGTVGNTIYF. The DNA for the CDR3 is TGCAGCGTTGGGGGGACAGTTGGAAACACCATATATTTT.

The rearrangement links TRBV30 to TRBJ1-6; TRBD1 matches at 7 bases. The V and J ends lost 4 bases and 5 bases, in that order; junction bases with no gene match: 8. Germline CDR1 GTSNPN, CDR2 SVGIG (reference sequence). CDR3 length: 15 residues. This chain's CDR3 is CAWKGAGTDNSPLHF. CDR3 nucleotide sequence: TGTGCCTGGAAGGGGGCCGGGACAGATAATTCACCCCTCCACTTT.

V is TRBV28 and J is TRBJ2-7, with a possible D match to TRBD1 (5 bases). This CDR3 spans 16 amino acids. V was shortened by 5 bases and J by 3 bases, with 20 bases between the two germline ends. CDR1 MDHEN and CDR2 SYDVKM come from the germline V gene. In DNA form, the CDR3 reads TGTGCCAGCAGTCCAACCTCGTCAGGGTTCCTCTACGAGCAGTACTTC. Its protein product is CASSPTSSGFLYEQYF.

The V gene is TRBV5-1, the J gene TRBJ1-1; 9 bases are shared with TRBD1. The V gene end was trimmed by 7 bases and the J gene end by 5 bases; junction bases not matched to a gene: 12. Germline-derived CDR1 and CDR2 are SGHRS and YFSETQ. This CDR3 has 15 residues. CDR3 coding DNA: TGCGCCAGCGTCGGGCGGACAGGGGAAGGGACTGAAGCTTTCTTT. It translates to CASVGRTGEGTEAFF.

This clone was detected once. This chain uses TRBV11-3 with TRBJ2-2, with 7 positions matching TRBD2. J gave up 0 bases and V 1 base, and 14 bases lay outside the gene matches. Germline V gene lookup returns CDR1 SGHNT and CDR2 YENEEA. The CDR3 covers 20 residues. The CDR3 spells CASSLAVPLGGTPNTGELFF. DNA for the CDR3: TGTGCCAGCAGCTTAGCGGTCCCGCTCGGGGGGACTCCGAACACCGGGGAGCTGTTTTTT.

The J gene is TRBJ2-1, the V gene TRBV11-2, with D possibly being TRBD1 (6 bases). This CDR3 has 13 residues. V was trimmed by 0 bases and J by 10 bases, leaving 10 bases between them. From germline, CDR1 is SGHAT and CDR2 FQNNGV. In DNA form, the CDR3 reads TGTGCCAGCAGCTTAGATCTCAGGGGAGAGCAGTTCTTC. Amino acid sequence: CASSLDLRGEQFF. Full variable domain (remainder filled in from reference TRBV11-2 and TRBJ2-1): EAGVAQSPRYKIIEKRQSVAFWCNPISGHATLYWYQQILGQGPKLLIQFQNNGVVDDSQLPKDRFSAERLKGVDSTLKIQPAKLEDSAVYLCASSLDLRGEQFFGPGTRLTVL.

The chain employs TRBV19 and TRBJ2-7; 10 nucleotides match TRBD2. V lost 5 bases, J lost 2 bases, and 9 bases stayed unmatched. This CDR3 has 16 amino acids. Germline lookup yields CDR1 LNHDA and CDR2 SQIVND (reference sequence). CDR3 region: CASSPDSSGGAYEQYF. CDR3 DNA sequence: TGTGCCAGTAGTCCTGACTCTAGCGGGGGAGCCTACGAGCAGTACTTC.

This chain joins TRBV4-1 and TRBJ1-6, with D unclear. V lost 4 bases, J lost 9 bases, and 22 bases lay in between. The CDR3 extends over 17 amino acids. The germline CDR1 and CDR2 sequences are MGHRA and YSYEKL. CDR3 sequence: CASSLSRAGGLGSPLHF. The CDR3 DNA is TGCGCCAGCAGCCTATCAAGGGCGGGCGGGTTAGGTTCACCCCTCCACTTT.

CDR3 nucleotides: TGTGCCAGAAGCTTCTTAGGACTGGCCTACGAGCAGTACTTC. Its translation is CARSFLGLAYEQYF. The V gene is TRBV5-3, the J gene TRBJ2-7; D may be TRBD2 (5 bases). TRBV5-3 is marked as an open reading frame, function uncertain. Trimming shortened V by 2 bases and J by 2 bases, and 11 bases separated the two germline ends. The CDR3 spans 14 residues.

The J gene is TRBJ2-2, the V gene TRBV21-1; the D segment call TRBD1 is taken from the table without a DNA check. TRBV21-1 is recorded as a pseudogene. The CDR3 has 16 residues. CDR3: CASSRVFRGNTGELFF. The CDR3 DNA is TGTGCCAGCAGCAGAGTATTCAGGGGTAACACCGGGGAGCTGTTTTTT.

V usage is TRBV2 and J usage is TRBJ2-4, with 12 positions matching TRBD2. This CDR3 comprises 16 residues. V lost 8 bases, J lost 2 bases, and 7 bases stayed unmatched. Germline V CDR1 and CDR2: SNHLY, FYNNEI. CDR3 sequence reads: CASCTSGGLTKNIQYF. The CDR3 bases are TGTGCCAGCTGCACTAGCGGGGGGTTAACCAAAAACATTCAGTACTTC. The whole variable domain, filled in from reference TRBV2 and TRBJ2-4, reads EPEVTQTPSHQVTQMGQEVILRCVPISNHLYFYWYRQILGQKVEFLVSFYNNEISEKSEIFDDQFSVERPDGSNFTLKIRSTKLEDSAMYFCASCTSGGLTKNIQYFGAGTRLSVL.

The chain combines TRBV18 with TRBJ1-5; D uncertain. The germline gives CDR1 KGHSH, CDR2 LQKENI. V lost 3 bases to trimming and J lost 2 bases, with 14 bases between them. The CDR3 has 16 amino acids. The CDR3 nucleotides read TGTGCCAGCTCACCCCCATTGGGAGTTGGCAATCAGCCCCAGCATTTT. The encoded protein is CASSPPLGVGNQPQHF.

This sequence joins TRBV28 and TRBJ1-4; D ambiguous. Trimming removed 2 bases from V and 12 bases from J, with 13 bases in between. Per germline, CDR1 MDHEN and CDR2 SYDVKM. This CDR3 is built from 13 residues. The CDR3: CASSLLSRRELFF. The DNA of the CDR3 is TGTGCCAGCAGTTTACTGTCCAGGCGAGAACTGTTTTTT.

This chain uses TRBV6-2 or TRBV6-3 with TRBJ1-1; D gene uncertain. Trimming took off 0 bases at V and 0 bases at J, with 5 bases between the two ends. Looked up from germline, CDR1 is MNHEY and CDR2 is SVGEGT. The CDR3 is 14 amino acids. This chain's CDR3 is CASSYSPVNTEAFF. DNA of the CDR3: TGTGCCAGCAGTTACTCTCCGGTGAACACTGAAGCTTTCTTT.